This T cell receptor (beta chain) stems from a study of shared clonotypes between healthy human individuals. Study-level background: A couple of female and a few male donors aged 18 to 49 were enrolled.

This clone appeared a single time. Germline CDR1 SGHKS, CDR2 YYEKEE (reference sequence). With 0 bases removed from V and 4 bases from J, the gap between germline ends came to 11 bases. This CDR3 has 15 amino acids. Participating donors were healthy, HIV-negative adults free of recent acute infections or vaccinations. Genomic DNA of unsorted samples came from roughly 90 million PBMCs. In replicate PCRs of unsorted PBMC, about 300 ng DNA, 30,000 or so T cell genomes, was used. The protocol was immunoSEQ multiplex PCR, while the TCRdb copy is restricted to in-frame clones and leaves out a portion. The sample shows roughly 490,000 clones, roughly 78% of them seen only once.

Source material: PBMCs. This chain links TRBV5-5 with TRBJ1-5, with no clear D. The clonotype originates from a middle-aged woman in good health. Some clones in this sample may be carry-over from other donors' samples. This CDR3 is CASSLETLPNQPQHF. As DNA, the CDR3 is TGTGCCAGCAGCTTGGAAACCCTCCCAAATCAGCCCCAGCATTTT.